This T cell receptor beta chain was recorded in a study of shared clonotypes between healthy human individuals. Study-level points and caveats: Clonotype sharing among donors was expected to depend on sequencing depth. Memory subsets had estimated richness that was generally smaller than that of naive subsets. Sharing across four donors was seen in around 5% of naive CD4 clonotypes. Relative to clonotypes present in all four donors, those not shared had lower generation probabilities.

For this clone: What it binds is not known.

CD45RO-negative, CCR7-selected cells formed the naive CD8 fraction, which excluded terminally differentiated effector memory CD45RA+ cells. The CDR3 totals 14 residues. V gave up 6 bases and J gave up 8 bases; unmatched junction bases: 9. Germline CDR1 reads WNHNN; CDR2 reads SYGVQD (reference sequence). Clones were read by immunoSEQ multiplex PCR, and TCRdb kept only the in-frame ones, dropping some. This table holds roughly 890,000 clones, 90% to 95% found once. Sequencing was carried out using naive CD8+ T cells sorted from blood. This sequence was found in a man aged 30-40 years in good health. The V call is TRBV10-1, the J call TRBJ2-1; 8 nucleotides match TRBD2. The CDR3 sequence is CASSRAGAGHEQFF. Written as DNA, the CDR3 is TGCGCCAGCAGCCGAGCGGGAGCGGGGCATGAGCAGTTCTTC.